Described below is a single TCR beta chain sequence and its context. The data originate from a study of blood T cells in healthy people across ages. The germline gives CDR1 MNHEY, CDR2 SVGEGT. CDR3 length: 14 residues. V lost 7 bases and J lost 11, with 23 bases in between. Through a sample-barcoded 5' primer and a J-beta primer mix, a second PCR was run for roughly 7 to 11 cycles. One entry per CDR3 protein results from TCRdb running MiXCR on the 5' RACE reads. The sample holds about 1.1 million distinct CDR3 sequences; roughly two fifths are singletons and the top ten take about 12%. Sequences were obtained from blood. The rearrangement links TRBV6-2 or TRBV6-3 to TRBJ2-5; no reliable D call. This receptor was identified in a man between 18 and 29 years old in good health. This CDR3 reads CASKGPGSYNEQYF. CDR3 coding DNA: TGTGCCAGCAAAGGGCCAGGCTCCTACAATGAGCAGTACTTC.